The 20 T cell receptor beta chains below all came from one sample that was sequenced in a study of control samples from healthy donors and cancer patients. Assay: immunoSEQ multiplex PCR; the TCRdb copy retains only in-frame clones and omits some. The top ten clones hold around 6.6% of a sample with about 110,000 clones, around four fifths of them seen once. Sequencing was performed on blood. All receptors come from a man aged 18 to 29 in good health.

The chain uses TRBV30 and TRBJ1-3; D unclear. The V end lost 1 base, the J end lost 0 bases, and 10 bases lay between the germline ends. There are 15 residues in the CDR3. The V gene's germline CDR1 is GTSNPN and CDR2 SVGIG (reference sequence). CDR3 nucleotide sequence: TGTGCCTGGAGTGACCAAGGAAGCTCTGGAAACACCATATATTTT. Translated, it gives CAWSDQGSSGNTIYF.

This sequence joins TRBV6-2 or TRBV6-3 and TRBJ1-2; 8 bases agree with TRBD1. Germline CDR1 is MNHEY and CDR2 is SVGEGT. J was trimmed by 4 bases and V by 2 bases; bases with no gene match: 3. CDR3 length equals 14 residues. CDR3: CASSYPGQVYGYTF. CDR3 bases: TGTGCCAGCAGTTACCCGGGACAGGTCTATGGCTACACCTTC.

This CDR3 reads CASSPFPTRARSFRQFF. CDR3 bases: TGTGCCAGCAGTCCGTTTCCTACCAGGGCACGATCTTTCAGGCAGTTCTTC. The chain is built from TRBV28 and TRBJ2-1; D possibly corresponds to TRBD1 (5 bases). The V gene lost 5 bases and the J gene lost 12 bases, with 29 bases spanning the gap. Germline V gene data show CDR1 as MDHEN and CDR2 as SYDVKM. The CDR3 has 17 residues.

V gene TRBV4-1 combines with J gene TRBJ2-5; 11 nucleotides match TRBD2. V trimming: 4 bases; J trimming: 2 bases; junction bases outside the gene matches: 12. Germline V gives CDR1 MGHRA, CDR2 YSYEKL. CDR3 length equals 18 residues. CDR3 sequence reads: CASSPKPPGLAAQETQYF. The CDR3 DNA is TGCGCCAGCAGCCCAAAGCCGCCGGGACTAGCGGCGCAAGAGACCCAGTACTTC.

The chain recombines TRBV11-3 with TRBJ2-3; 12 bases match TRBD1. The CDR3 spans 15 residues. V trimming: 5 bases; J trimming: 4 bases; junction bases outside the gene matches: 4. Germline V gene lookup returns CDR1 SGHNT and CDR2 YENEEA. The CDR3 sequence: CASSPGTGGPDTQYF. The DNA for the CDR3 is TGTGCCAGCAGCCCCGGGACAGGGGGCCCAGATACGCAGTATTTT.

The chain is built from TRBV5-4 and TRBJ2-5, with 8 bases identical to TRBD2. Germline-derived CDR1 and CDR2 are SGHNT and YYREEE (reference sequence). The V gene end was trimmed by 4 bases and the J gene end by 5 bases; junction bases not matched to a gene: 10. The CDR3 is made up of 15 amino acids. CDR3 sequence reads: CASSVSGLARETQYF. In DNA, the CDR3 is TGTGCCAGCAGCGTATCAGGACTAGCACGGGAGACCCAGTACTTC.

J is TRBJ1-1 and V is TRBV19; D gene uncertain. CDR3 size: 16 residues. Trimming removed 6 bases at V and 1 base at J, with 18 bases between. Germline V gene lookup returns CDR1 LNHDA and CDR2 SQIVND (reference sequence). CDR3 in amino acids: CASSPGRATKNTEAFF. CDR3 in DNA: TGTGCCAGTAGCCCCGGCCGGGCCACAAAGAACACTGAAGCTTTCTTT. Supplemented by reference TRBV19 and TRBJ1-1, the full variable domain reads DGGITQSPKYLFRKEGQNVTLSCEQNLNHDAMYWYRQDPGQGLRLIYYSQIVNDFQKGDIAEGYSVSREKKESFPLTVTSAQKNPTAFYLCASSPGRATKNTEAFFGQGTRLTVV.

The chain has TRBV28 and TRBJ1-2; D is unresolved. Between the trimmed V and J ends, which lost 7 bases and 3 bases, there was a span of 15 bases. Per germline, CDR1 MDHEN and CDR2 SYDVKM. CDR3 length: 14 amino acids. Written as DNA, the CDR3 is TGTGCCAGCAAGGAAGGAGGATCCGACTATGGCTACACCTTC. It encodes CASKEGGSDYGYTF.

DNA for the CDR3: TGCAGCGTTGAAGTTCGGGGGACTGAAGCTTTCTTT. As protein: CSVEVRGTEAFF. The rearrangement uses TRBV29-1 and TRBJ1-1, with a tentative D call TRBD1 (5 bases). Germline lookup yields CDR1 SQVTM and CDR2 ANQGSEA. The CDR3 runs 12 residues. V lost 1 base, J lost 5 bases, and 8 bases lay in between.

The chain joins TRBV27 to TRBJ1-4; 7 bases agree with TRBD1. The CDR3 is 14 amino acids. Germline V gene lookup returns CDR1 MNHEY and CDR2 SMNVEV (reference sequence). V dropped 6 bases and J dropped 6; count of bases not matched to a gene: 7. CDR3 sequence reads: CASRQQGGDEKLFF. As DNA, the CDR3 is TGTGCCAGCAGACAGCAGGGGGGTGATGAAAAACTGTTTTTT.

The chain links TRBV3-1 (or the pseudogene TRBV3-2) to TRBJ1-3; the D is unclear. Trimming shortened V by 1 base and J by 8 bases, and 9 bases separated the two germline ends. Looked up from germline, CDR1 is LGHDT and CDR2 is YNNKEL (reference sequence). The CDR3 extends over 13 amino acids. In DNA form, the CDR3 reads TGTGCCAGCAGCCAAGTGGGAGTGGACACCATATATTTT. This codes for CASSQVGVDTIYF.

J is TRBJ2-1 and V is TRBV9; D is undetermined. This CDR3 spans 12 amino acids. Germline CDR1 is SGDLS and CDR2 is YYNGEE. The V and J ends lost 2 bases and 10 bases respectively, with 10 bases between them. The CDR3 is CASSVSPGEQFF. The CDR3 DNA reads TGTGCCAGCAGCGTCTCCCCCGGCGAGCAGTTCTTC.

This chain links TRBV7-2 with TRBJ1-5; 7 bases agree with TRBD1. Germline V lookup: CDR1 SGHTA, CDR2 FQGNSA. With 3 bases clipped from V and 6 bases from J, the junction kept 8 bases outside the gene matches. This CDR3 is built from 15 residues. As DNA, the CDR3 is TGTGCCAGCAGCTTGGGCGGAACAGGGGTTCAGCCCCAGCATTTT. Its translation: CASSLGGTGVQPQHF.

This chain links TRBV28 with TRBJ1-5; D uncertain. The CDR3 consists of 12 residues. Germline V lookup: CDR1 MDHEN, CDR2 SYDVKM. Trimming removed 2 bases at V and 7 bases at J, with 6 bases between. CDR3 residues: CASSLTEQPQHF. The CDR3 bases are TGTGCCAGCAGTTTAACTGAACAGCCCCAGCATTTT.

V is TRBV7-2 and J is TRBJ2-5, with TRBD2 matching 8 bases. Germline CDR1 and CDR2: SGHTA and FQGNSA. This CDR3 contains 16 residues. V trimming: 3 bases; J trimming: 5 bases; junction bases outside the gene matches: 11. The CDR3 reads CASSLSRGGKGETQYF. As DNA, the CDR3 is TGTGCCAGCAGCTTGTCTCGCGGGGGGAAGGGGGAGACCCAGTACTTC.

This chain joins TRBV24-1 and TRBJ2-3; D is unclear. The germline V gene encodes CDR1 KGHDR and CDR2 SFDVKD. There are 15 residues in the CDR3. Trimming stripped 5 bases from V and 0 bases from J, with 11 bases between. Here the CDR3 DNA reads TGTGCCACCAGTGTATTCGTGGGTAGCACAGATACGCAGTATTTT. Translated, it gives CATSVFVGSTDTQYF.

This rearrangement joins TRBV29-1 to TRBJ1-1; no clear D gene. CDR1 is SQVTM, CDR2 ANQGSEA, per germline. V lost 3 bases and J lost 5, with 10 bases in between. The CDR3 contains 12 residues. CDR3 region: CSVESSRTEAFF. The CDR3 region has the DNA TGCAGCGTTGAGAGTTCTAGAACTGAAGCTTTCTTT.

The chain couples TRBV14 to TRBJ1-1; D unresolved. The CDR3 is 13 amino acids. V shed 1 base and J shed 11 bases, with 14 bases lying between them. Germline CDR1 reads SGHDN; CDR2 reads FVKESK. CDR3 nucleotide sequence: TGTGCCAGCAGCCAAGTGACCCGGGGAAACGCTTTCTTT. This sequence encodes CASSQVTRGNAFF.

The V and J genes are TRBV5-4 and TRBJ1-2, with D uncertain. Trimming stripped 4 bases from V and 0 bases from J, with 13 bases between. The CDR3 totals 15 residues. Germline V lookup: CDR1 SGHNT, CDR2 YYREEE (reference sequence). CDR3 loop: CASSQAGWTNYGYTF. Written as DNA, the CDR3 is TGTGCCAGCAGCCAAGCGGGGTGGACTAACTATGGCTACACCTTC.

With respect to this clone: The junction does not match germline at one end; this may be a read error. The chain has TRBV20-1 and TRBJ1-5; D not certain. Germline loops: CDR1 DFQATT, CDR2 SNEGSKA (reference sequence). The CDR3 runs 10 residues. In DNA, the CDR3 is TGCAGTGCTAGCGATCAGCCCCAGCATTTT. Protein: CSASDQPQHF.